These 12 T cell receptor beta chains share one sample of origin, sequenced in a study of T-cell memory formation after mild COVID-19. A single record per CDR3 protein comes from TCRdb applying MiXCR to the 5' RACE reads. This sample has under 450,000 distinct CDR3 sequences; around 15% occur once, and the top ten carry around a fifth. Sequencing was done on a sample of PBMCs or a T cell subset sorted from them (not recorded which). The receptor source for this set is a man aged 18 to 30 who had mild COVID-19 (a few samples of this study predate the infection). Cell type and time point are not known.

This clonotype was detected only once. The chain is built from TRBV7-8 and TRBJ1-6, with D perhaps matching TRBD1 (5 bases). This CDR3 is built from 14 residues. Germline CDR1 and CDR2: SGHVS and FQNEAQ. Trimming took off 7 bases at V and 4 bases at J, with 11 bases between the two ends. The CDR3 nucleotides are TGTGCCAGCATGATCGGGGGTTATAATTCACCCCTCCACTTT. Encoded protein: CASMIGGYNSPLHF.

This clonotype has only a few counts. The chain carries TRBV7-2 and TRBJ2-7, with D unclear. Germline loops: CDR1 SGHTA, CDR2 FQGNSA. V was trimmed by 5 bases and J by 5 bases, leaving 16 bases between them. CDR3 length: 14 amino acids. The CDR3 is CASSPEAVWHEQYF. Here the CDR3 DNA reads TGTGCCAGCAGCCCCGAGGCGGTATGGCACGAGCAGTACTTC.

This clonotype came up many times. The chain employs TRBV12-3 or TRBV12-4 and TRBJ2-7; 7 bases line up with TRBD1. The V gene end was trimmed by 4 bases and the J gene end by 6 bases; junction bases not matched to a gene: 3. This CDR3 region has 12 residues. In DNA, the CDR3 is TGTGCCAGCAGTTCCTCAGGGGGCGAGCAGTACTTC. It translates to CASSSSGGEQYF.

There are a few counts of this clonotype. This sequence joins TRBV19 and TRBJ2-7, with TRBD1 matching over 10 bases. Germline CDR1 reads LNHDA; CDR2 reads SQIVND (reference sequence). The CDR3 length is 16 residues. Trimming cost V 6 bases and J 2 bases; bases outside gene matches: 10. The CDR3 coding sequence is TGTGCCAGTAGCAAGACCGGGACAGGGGTTACCTACGAGCAGTACTTC. Protein sequence: CASSKTGTGVTYEQYF.

The CDR3 nucleotides are TGCAGTGCTAGAACCCAGGACAGGGCCTACGAGCAGTACGTC. Residues: CSARTQDRAYEQYV. V is TRBV20-1 and J is TRBJ2-7; 8 positions agree with TRBD1. Germline assignment: CDR1 DFQATT and CDR2 SNEGSKA (reference sequence). Germline trimming cut 2 bases from V and 2 bases from J; bases unmatched to any gene: 5. The length of the CDR3 is 14 residues.

The gene calls are TRBV15 and TRBJ2-2, with D possibly being TRBD1 (5 bases). Germline V gives CDR1 LNHNV, CDR2 YYDKDF (reference sequence). The V end lost 2 bases, the J end lost 0 bases, and 10 bases lay between the germline ends. This CDR3 region has 16 residues. The DNA of the CDR3 is TGTGCCACCAGCAGAAAAGGCAGGGCGAACACCGGGGAGCTGTTTTTT. Its translation is CATSRKGRANTGELFF.

The table lists this clonotype with a few counts. The chain uses TRBV7-9 and TRBJ1-2; D is uncertain. The CDR3 consists of 12 residues. Between the trimmed V and J ends, which lost 7 bases and 5 bases, there was a span of 11 bases. Germline CDR1 is SEHNR and CDR2 is FQNEAQ (reference sequence). The CDR3 region is CASTGWKYGYTF. For the CDR3, the DNA is TGTGCCAGCACGGGCTGGAAGTATGGCTACACCTTC.

V and J are TRBV20-1 and TRBJ1-4; 8 nucleotides align to TRBD1. V shed 2 bases, J shed 8 bases, and the junction held 7 bases outside the gene matches. Germline CDR1 and CDR2: DFQATT and SNEGSKA (reference sequence). The CDR3 has 14 residues. In DNA form, the CDR3 reads TGCAGTGCTAGAACGGACAGGGCTGGGGAAAAACTGTTTTTT. Residues: CSARTDRAGEKLFF.

The table lists this clonotype with a few counts. The gene calls are TRBV19 and TRBJ1-5, with TRBD1 matching 8 bases. CDR3 length: 15 amino acids. Germline assignment: CDR1 LNHDA and CDR2 SQIVND (reference sequence). J was trimmed by 6 bases and V by 7 bases; bases with no gene match: 11. The CDR3 loop reads CASNPNDRGFQPQHF. The CDR3 region has the DNA TGTGCCAGTAACCCGAACGACAGGGGCTTTCAGCCCCAGCATTTT.

This clonotype was seen repeatedly, ten times or more. V usage is TRBV24-1 and J usage is TRBJ2-2; D uncertain. Per the germline V gene, CDR1 is KGHDR and CDR2 is SFDVKD. The CDR3 consists of 13 residues. V shed 9 bases and J shed 0 bases, with 7 bases lying between them. The CDR3 coding sequence is TGTGCCACCGCAACTCCGAACACCGGGGAGCTGTTTTTT. Translating gives CATATPNTGELFF.

This clonotype was detected many times. The chain links TRBV24-1 to TRBJ2-3; 9 bases match TRBD1. V was clipped by 2 bases and J by 2 bases; unmatched bases: 4. The CDR3 extends over 16 amino acids. Germline CDR1 and CDR2: KGHDR and SFDVKD. Here the CDR3 DNA reads TGTGCCACCAGTGATTGGGGACAGGGATACACAGATACGCAGTATTTT. As protein: CATSDWGQGYTDTQYF.

V and J are TRBV6-5 and TRBJ1-1, with 9 positions matching TRBD1. V shed 6 bases, J shed 4 bases, and the junction held 9 bases outside the gene matches. Germline V gene data show CDR1 as MNHEY and CDR2 as SVGAGI. The CDR3 is 15 amino acids. The CDR3 coding sequence is TGTGCCAGCAGGCTACAGGGGGCGGGGAGCACTGAAGCTTTCTTT. It specifies CASRLQGAGSTEAFF.